Below, 26 T cell receptor beta chains from the same sample are listed, as sequenced in a study of identical twins. TCRdb passed the 5' RACE reads through MiXCR, listing each CDR3 protein once. Of about 340,000 distinct CDR3 sequences in the sample, more than 9% are singletons; the top ten hold approximately 7.5%. The same data also went into a second study, on yellow fever vaccine responses in identical twins.

The sample comprised CD8+ T cells sorted from blood. These receptors were obtained from a woman under 30 in good health.

The V call is TRBV15, the J call TRBJ2-2, with 14 nucleotides matching TRBD2. The length of the CDR3 is 20 residues. Germline CDR1 is LNHNV and CDR2 is YYDKDF (reference sequence). V shed 0 bases, J shed 5 bases, and the junction held 11 bases outside the gene matches. The CDR3 loop reads CATSRDLSTSGGAYTGELFF. The CDR3 coding sequence is TGTGCCACCAGCAGAGATCTTTCGACTAGCGGGGGGGCGTATACCGGGGAGCTGTTTTTT.

This clonotype was counted only a few times. The chain employs TRBV11-1 and TRBJ2-5; 10 bases fit TRBD2. This CDR3 region has 20 residues. The V gene end was trimmed by 0 bases and the J gene end by 1 base; junction bases not matched to a gene: 14. The germline CDR1 and CDR2 sequences are SGHAT and FQDESV (reference sequence). The chain's CDR3 is CASSLAGGLAFEGTQETQYF. CDR3 sequence (DNA): TGTGCCAGCAGCTTAGCAGGGGGACTAGCGTTTGAAGGGACCCAAGAGACCCAGTACTTC. The whole variable domain, filled in from reference TRBV11-1 and TRBJ2-5, reads EAEVAQSPRYKITEKSQAVAFWCDPISGHATLYWYRQILGQGPELLVQFQDESVVDDSQLPKDRFSAERLKGVDSTLKIQPAELGDSAMYLCASSLAGGLAFEGTQETQYFGPGTRLLVL.

This clonotype appeared many times. The chain carries TRBV12-3 or TRBV12-4 and TRBJ1-5, with no clear D. V was clipped by 6 bases and J by 4 bases, with 10 bases between them. CDR3 length equals 13 residues. CDR3 residues: CASRPDGNQPQHF. CDR3 coding DNA: TGTGCCAGCAGACCGGACGGGAATCAGCCCCAGCATTTT.

The chain uses TRBV5-6 and TRBJ2-1; 7 positions agree with TRBD1. The V segment lost 4 bases and the J segment 6 bases; nucleotides outside the gene matches: 7. Looked up from germline, CDR1 is SGHDT and CDR2 is YYEEEE. The CDR3 totals 14 residues. CDR3 in DNA: TGTGCCAGCAGCCAGACAGGGTCGGGCAATGAGCAGTTCTTC. Protein product: CASSQTGSGNEQFF.

V usage is TRBV4-1 and J usage is TRBJ2-5, with TRBD2 identical over 7 bases. This CDR3 has 18 amino acids. Per germline, CDR1 MGHRA and CDR2 YSYEKL. V was clipped by 1 base and J by 4 bases; unmatched bases: 15. CDR3 protein: CASSQVHHLREGPETQYF. The CDR3 DNA sequence: TGCGCCAGCAGCCAAGTTCATCACCTCAGGGAGGGCCCAGAGACCCAGTACTTC.

At least ten counts were recorded for this clonotype. The chain has TRBV5-1 and TRBJ2-1, with TRBD2 identical over 13 bases. This CDR3 is 18 amino acids long. Germline CDR1 and CDR2: SGHRS and YFSETQ. V shed 1 base, J shed 2 bases, and the junction held 6 bases outside the gene matches. CDR3 nucleotide sequence: TGCGCCAGCAGCTTGAGGTCGGGACTAGCGGGACCCTACAATGAGCAGTTCTTC. Its protein is CASSLRSGLAGPYNEQFF. Filled out from reference TRBV5-1 and TRBJ2-1, the complete variable domain reads KAGVTQTPRYLIKTRGQQVTLSCSPISGHRSVSWYQQTPGQGLQFLFEYFSETQRNKGNFPGRFSGRQFSNSRSEMNVSTLELGDSALYLCASSLRSGLAGPYNEQFFGPGTRLTVL.

This clonotype was seen a few times. J is TRBJ2-5 and V is TRBV3-1; no clear D gene. Between the trimmed V and J ends, which lost 0 bases and 7 bases, there was a span of 6 bases. This CDR3 is 12 amino acids long. Germline CDR1 reads LGHDT; CDR2 reads YNNKEL (reference sequence). Here the CDR3 DNA reads TGTGCCAGCAGCCAAGATCGGCGGACCCAGTACTTC. Translated, it gives CASSQDRRTQYF.

The table lists this clonotype with a few counts. The chain combines TRBV5-1 with TRBJ2-7, with 7 bases matching TRBD2. This CDR3 comprises 18 residues. J was trimmed by 4 bases and V by 4 bases; bases with no gene match: 20. In germline, CDR1 is SGHRS, CDR2 YFSETQ. The CDR3 is CASSEGARTGGTLYEQYV. The CDR3 region has the DNA TGCGCCAGCAGCGAAGGTGCTAGGACGGGGGGAACCTTATACGAGCAGTACGTC.

The chain joins TRBV5-5 to TRBJ1-5; D remains ambiguous. V gave up 7 bases and J gave up 3 bases, with 17 bases separating them. Germline loops: CDR1 SGHKS, CDR2 YYEKEE (reference sequence). This CDR3 comprises 15 residues. CDR3 sequence (DNA): TGTGCCAGCGATGCGGGAGGGATTTCCAATCAGCCCCAGCATTTT. Translation gives CASDAGGISNQPQHF.

V is TRBV4-1 and J is TRBJ2-1, with D uncertain. CDR3 length: 13 residues. Germline CDR1 and CDR2: MGHRA and YSYEKL. V shed 4 bases and J shed 10 bases, with 14 bases lying between them. The CDR3 DNA reads TGCGCCAGCAGCCTTGACCGTCCCTCCGAGCAGTTCTTC. The encoded protein is CASSLDRPSEQFF.

The table lists this clonotype with a few counts. The chain recombines TRBV7-9 with TRBJ2-1, with 11 nucleotides matching TRBD2. Germline CDR1 and CDR2: SEHNR and FQNEAQ (reference sequence). J was trimmed by 7 bases and V by 5 bases; bases with no gene match: 10. The CDR3 is made up of 16 amino acids. The CDR3 sequence is CASSPTSGTVRNEQFF. DNA for the CDR3: TGTGCCAGCAGCCCGACTAGCGGGACCGTCCGAAATGAGCAGTTCTTC.

Only a few counts were recorded for this clonotype. The chain has TRBV4-1 and TRBJ2-3, with D unresolved. This CDR3 region has 14 residues. Germline V gene lookup returns CDR1 MGHRA and CDR2 YSYEKL. The V end was cut by 1 base, the J end by 0 bases, with 5 bases between. This CDR3 is CASSQGLSTDTQYF. CDR3 DNA sequence: TGCGCCAGCAGCCAAGGGCTTAGCACAGATACGCAGTATTTT.

This clonotype was seen a handful of times. The rearrangement links TRBV27 to TRBJ2-7, with D unclear. V lost 6 bases and J 1 base, leaving 13 bases between the germline ends. Per the germline V gene, CDR1 is MNHEY and CDR2 is SMNVEV (reference sequence). The CDR3 is 14 amino acids. CDR3 sequence (DNA): TGTGCCAGCAGGATTGACTCGTTTTCCTACGAGCAGTACTTC. Translated, it gives CASRIDSFSYEQYF.

The J gene is TRBJ2-2, the V gene TRBV2, with 12 bases matching TRBD2. The germline V gene has CDR1 SNHLY and CDR2 FYNNEI. Trimming took 2 bases from V and 7 from J; bases not matched to a gene: 5. This CDR3 comprises 16 residues. The CDR3 DNA reads as TGTGCCAGCAGTGAACTAGCGGGGGGGCCGATCGGGGAGCTGTTTTTT. Amino acid sequence: CASSELAGGPIGELFF.

The sample holds a few counts of this clonotype. The chain recombines TRBV20-1 with TRBJ2-1, with 8 bases aligning to TRBD2. V shed 3 bases and J 4 bases; nucleotides not matched to a gene: 8. Germline V gene data show CDR1 as DFQATT and CDR2 as SNEGSKA (reference sequence). The CDR3 is made up of 15 amino acids. This chain's CDR3 is CSASSAGGHYNEQFF. The CDR3 region has the DNA TGCAGTGCTAGTTCGGCGGGAGGCCATTACAATGAGCAGTTCTTC.

This clonotype was picked up a small number of times. The chain has TRBV4-2 and TRBJ2-3; the D gene is possibly TRBD2 (6 bases). The CDR3 sequence is 18 residues long. The V end lost 0 bases, the J end lost 4 bases, and 20 bases lay between the germline ends. Germline CDR1 and CDR2: LGHNA and YNFKEQ. The CDR3 DNA sequence: TGTGCCAGCAGCCAAGATCTTAATAGCGGAGGCGGGGCAGATACGCAGTATTTT. Translated: CASSQDLNSGGGADTQYF.

The rearrangement uses TRBV20-1 and TRBJ2-7, with D maybe TRBD1 (6 bases). Germline V gives CDR1 DFQATT, CDR2 SNEGSKA (reference sequence). The V end lost 1 base, the J end lost 2 bases, and 9 bases lay between the germline ends. The CDR3 covers 13 residues. CDR3 sequence: CSARGRGAYEQYF. CDR3 DNA sequence: TGCAGTGCTAGAGGCAGGGGAGCCTACGAGCAGTACTTC.

This clonotype was detected a few times. The chain combines TRBV11-1 with TRBJ2-3; 9 bases are a match to TRBD2. Losses at the gene ends were 4 bases for V and 4 bases for J; bases not matched to a gene: 6. Looked up from germline, CDR1 is SGHAT and CDR2 is FQDESV (reference sequence). The CDR3 is 15 amino acids. The CDR3 region has the DNA TGTGCCAGCAGCTCTAGCGGGATAGGAGCAGATACGCAGTATTTT. Protein product: CASSSSGIGADTQYF. The full variable domain, completed using reference TRBV11-1 and TRBJ2-3, is EAEVAQSPRYKITEKSQAVAFWCDPISGHATLYWYRQILGQGPELLVQFQDESVVDDSQLPKDRFSAERLKGVDSTLKIQPAELGDSAMYLCASSSSGIGADTQYFGPGTRLTVL.

This chain connects TRBV5-1 to TRBJ2-1; D may be TRBD2 (6 bases). The DNA end is more similar to TRBJ2-7, so the J call may be wrong. This CDR3 is 14 amino acids long. Germline V gene data show CDR1 as SGHRS and CDR2 as YFSETQ. The chain's CDR3 is CASSLQRAGGEQYF. The DNA of the CDR3 is TGCGCCAGCAGCTTACAGCGGGCCGGGGGTGAGCAGTACTTC.

This rearrangement joins TRBV12-3 or TRBV12-4 to TRBJ2-1; TRBD2 matches at 7 bases. The CDR3 runs to 14 residues. The trim removed 7 bases at V and 0 bases at J, leaving 3 bases unmatched. The CDR3 region has the DNA TGTGCCAGCACCGCTAGCGGCTCCTACAATGAGCAGTTCTTC. As protein: CASTASGSYNEQFF.

At least ten counts were recorded for this clonotype. The CDR3 DNA is TGTGCCAGCAGTCCGCTGGATGGTGGTGAGCAGTTCTTC. This gives the protein CASSPLDGGEQFF. The chain combines TRBV12-3 or TRBV12-4 with TRBJ2-1; D is unresolved. The CDR3 is made up of 13 amino acids. Trimming took off 5 bases at V and 9 bases at J, with 14 bases between the two ends.

This chain links TRBV12-3 or TRBV12-4 with TRBJ2-7; no reliable D call. This CDR3 region has 16 residues. The germline V and J ends were trimmed by 4 bases and 2 bases, with 18 bases remaining between them. CDR3 in amino acids: CASSSHIADATYEQYF. In DNA form, the CDR3 reads TGTGCCAGCAGTTCCCACATTGCTGACGCCACCTACGAGCAGTACTTC.

This clonotype was counted a few times. The rearrangement links TRBV28 to TRBJ2-1; D perhaps matches TRBD1 (5 bases). Trimming cost V 6 bases and J 8 bases, with 20 bases left between them. This CDR3 comprises 15 residues. Germline values: CDR1 MDHEN, CDR2 SYDVKM. The CDR3 DNA reads as TGTGCCAGCAGACCCCGGGCTTCCGTAGGGGATGAGCAGTTCTTC. As protein: CASRPRASVGDEQFF.

This clonotype has at least ten counts. This rearrangement joins TRBV15 to TRBJ2-5; tentatively, D is TRBD1 or TRBD2 (7 bases each). CDR3 size: 20 residues. The V gene's germline CDR1 is LNHNV and CDR2 YYDKDF (reference sequence). Trimming stripped 1 base from V and 3 bases from J, with 27 bases between. CDR3 coding DNA: TGTGCCACCAGCAGAGGGGACTACAGGGGACCAGAGACACCTAAAGAGACCCAGTACTTC. Translating it yields CATSRGDYRGPETPKETQYF.

A few counts support this clonotype. The V call is TRBV4-1, the J call TRBJ2-1; 14 nucleotides agree with TRBD2. V shed 4 bases and J 7 bases; nucleotides not matched to a gene: 3. Germline V gene lookup returns CDR1 MGHRA and CDR2 YSYEKL. This CDR3 is built from 15 residues. The CDR3 coding sequence is TGCGCCAGCAGCCCGGGACTAGCGGGAGAAAATGAGCAGTTCTTC. Residues: CASSPGLAGENEQFF.

The chain couples TRBV4-1 to TRBJ2-7, with 7 positions matching TRBD2. The germline V gene has CDR1 MGHRA and CDR2 YSYEKL. This CDR3 has 16 amino acids. V was clipped by 1 base and J by 5 bases; unmatched bases: 11. DNA of the CDR3: TGCGCCAGCAGCCAAGCGGCACTTGCGGGAGTCGACGAGCAGTACTTC. It encodes CASSQAALAGVDEQYF.